The present entry profiles one TCR beta chain with its context. Other DNA variants within this sample encode the same CDR3. Original data processing: From reference gene primer amplification, estimates of nucleated cell counts were derived. Assay: immunoSEQ multiplex PCR; the TCRdb copy retains only in-frame clones and omits some. The V and J calls and clone size come from that table; D and trimming were worked out from the DNA. The sample lists over 35,000 clones, roughly 70% occurring once. The record originates from a study of blood T cell repertoires in COVID-19. The germline V gene encodes CDR1 LNHDA and CDR2 SQIVND (reference sequence). The CDR3 has 14 amino acids. V gave up 7 bases and J gave up 1 base, with 11 bases separating them.

This TCR derives from a man aged 80 or over with acute or convalescent COVID-19. Sequenced: peripheral blood. The rearrangement links TRBV19 to TRBJ1-3; D is perhaps TRBD1 (6 bases). The CDR3 spells CASTRGGSGNTIYF. DNA for the CDR3: TGTGCCAGTACCAGGGGTGGTTCTGGAAACACCATATATTTT.